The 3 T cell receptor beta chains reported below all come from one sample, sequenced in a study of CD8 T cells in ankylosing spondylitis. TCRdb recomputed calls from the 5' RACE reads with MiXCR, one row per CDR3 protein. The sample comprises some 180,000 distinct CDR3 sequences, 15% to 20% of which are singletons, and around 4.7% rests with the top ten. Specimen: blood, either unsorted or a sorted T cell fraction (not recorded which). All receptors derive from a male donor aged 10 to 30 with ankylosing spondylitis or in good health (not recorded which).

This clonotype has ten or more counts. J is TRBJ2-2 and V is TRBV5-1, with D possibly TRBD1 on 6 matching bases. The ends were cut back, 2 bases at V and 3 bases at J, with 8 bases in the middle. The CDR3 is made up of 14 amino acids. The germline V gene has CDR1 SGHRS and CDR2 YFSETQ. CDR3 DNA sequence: TGCGCCAGCAGCTTCTCAGGGGACACCGGGGAGCTGTTTTTT. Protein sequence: CASSFSGDTGELFF.

CDR3 protein: CSVVGDEQYF. CDR3 DNA sequence: TGCAGCGTTGTTGGAGATGAGCAGTACTTC. The V call is TRBV29-1, the J call TRBJ2-7; D gene ambiguous. The V gene lost 4 bases and the J gene lost 7 bases, with 8 bases spanning the gap. CDR3 size: 10 residues. Germline CDR1 and CDR2: SQVTM and ANQGSEA.

CDR3: CSATDTEPHNQPQHF. The CDR3 DNA is TGCAGTGCTACTGATACAGAACCGCACAATCAGCCCCAGCATTTT. V and J are TRBV20-1 and TRBJ1-5, with unresolved D. This CDR3 is 15 amino acids long. V was pared by 4 bases and J by 3 bases, with 16 bases between. CDR1 is DFQATT, CDR2 SNEGSKA, per germline (reference sequence).